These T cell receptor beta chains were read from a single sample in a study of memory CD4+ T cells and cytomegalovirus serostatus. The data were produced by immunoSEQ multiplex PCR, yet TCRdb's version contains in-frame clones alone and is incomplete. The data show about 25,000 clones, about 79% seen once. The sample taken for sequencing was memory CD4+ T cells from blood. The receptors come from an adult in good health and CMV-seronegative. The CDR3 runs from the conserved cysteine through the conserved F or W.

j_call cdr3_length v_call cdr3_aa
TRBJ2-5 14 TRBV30 CAWRTSRVTETQYF
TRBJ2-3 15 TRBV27 CASSPTQARTDTQYF
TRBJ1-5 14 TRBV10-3 CAISRTGGNQPQHF
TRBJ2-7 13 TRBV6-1 CASSSPTLGEQYF
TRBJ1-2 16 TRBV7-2 CASSLVPVGSNYGYTF
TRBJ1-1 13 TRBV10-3 CAITRDGNTEAFF
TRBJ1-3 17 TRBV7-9 CASSQTAGAPPGNTIYF
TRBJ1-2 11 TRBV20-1 CSAKAVYGYTF
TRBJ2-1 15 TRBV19 CASSIPGFEWVEQFF
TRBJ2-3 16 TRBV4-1 CASSPTGLSYTDTQYF
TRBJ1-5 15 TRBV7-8 CASSPNRLANQPQHF
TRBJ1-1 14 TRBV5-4 CASSSMSFLAEAFF
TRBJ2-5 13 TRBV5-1 CASTLESEETQYF
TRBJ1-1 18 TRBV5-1 CASSLAGQESWVNTEAFF
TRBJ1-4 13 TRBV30 CAWSWGVGEKLFF
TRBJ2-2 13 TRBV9 CASSVRDPGELFF
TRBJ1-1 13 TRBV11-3 CASSLGKNTEAFF
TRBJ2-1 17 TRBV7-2 CASSPRWTSGLYNEQFF
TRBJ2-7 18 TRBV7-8 CASSPASGGIVGSYEQYF
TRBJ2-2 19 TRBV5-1 CASSSIKTTGWSGTGELFF
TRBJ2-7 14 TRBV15 CATSSRTGGAGQYF
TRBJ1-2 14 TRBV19 CASTSDRGLVGYTF
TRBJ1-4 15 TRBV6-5 CASSYLTGSNEKLFF
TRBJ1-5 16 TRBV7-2 CASSLWGRLSNQPQHF
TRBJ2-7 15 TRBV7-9 CASSLGTGHIYEQYF
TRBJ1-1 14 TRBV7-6 CASSNQGAGTEAFF
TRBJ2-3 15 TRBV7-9 CASSLLLAGQDTQYF
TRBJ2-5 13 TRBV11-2 CASSFSEGETQYF
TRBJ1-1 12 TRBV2 CASNREYTEAFF
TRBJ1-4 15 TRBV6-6 CASSYSGQTNEKLFF
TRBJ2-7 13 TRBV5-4 CASSFDGYYEQYF
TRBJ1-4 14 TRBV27 CASSKGQINEKLFF
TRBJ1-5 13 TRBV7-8 CASSFEGQADWHF
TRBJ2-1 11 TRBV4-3 CASRLYNEQFF
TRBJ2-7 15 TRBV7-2 CASSLSGGNGYEQYF
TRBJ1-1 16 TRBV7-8 CASSLTGGAWDTEAFF
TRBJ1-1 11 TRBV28 CASSLRDQAFF
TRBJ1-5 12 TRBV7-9 CASSLPGQPQHF